This TCR beta chain emerged from a study of tumor-infiltrating lymphocytes in primary liver carcinoma. Study-wide context: Stage T1-T3 N0M0 and a size of about 4.2 to 11 cm characterized the tumors. Yields of productive TCRbeta reads ranged from roughly 3.5 to 7.5 million per sample and were similar across tissue types. The study, taken as a whole, reports: Merely some 7.5-24% of top clones spanned all five tumor regions.

Trimming shortened V by 4 bases and J by 3 bases, and 15 bases separated the two germline ends. CDR3 length: 15 residues. Germline V gene sequence: CDR1 SGHAT, CDR2 FQNNGV. Unsorted bulk tissue (20-30 mg) underwent RNA and DNA co-extraction. In the case of this clonotype: Antigen: not known.

From approximately 550 ng of total RNA, TCR beta-specific cDNA was reverse-transcribed using a constant-region primer. It was through three nested multiplex PCR rounds of slightly modified ARM-PCR that TCR beta libraries arose. Each of the first two PCR rounds ran approximately 11 cycles with TRBV1-TRBV30 forward and C-beta reverse primers. TCRdb redid the calling of the multiplex PCR reads with MiXCR, one entry per CDR3 protein. The top ten clones hold roughly 10% of a sample with approximately 92,000 distinct CDR3 sequences, about three quarters of them seen once. The clonotype comes from an older woman with primary liver carcinoma and hepatitis B virus infection. V is TRBV11-2 and J is TRBJ1-1; D perhaps matches TRBD1 (6 bases). The sequenced sample consisted of liver tumor tissue from sampling region 5. The subset was: tumor region T5, tumor centre. The CDR3 protein is CASSSGQLLDTEAFF. The CDR3 nucleotides are TGTGCCAGCAGCTCAGGACAGTTACTGGACACTGAAGCTTTCTTT.